A selection of T cell receptor beta chains follows, all from one sample in a study of beta chain features in type 1 diabetes. Data came from immunoSEQ multiplex PCR; TCRdb stores just in-frame clones and leaves some out. The sample has approximately 150,000 clones, about 10% seen once. The specimen was naive CD4+ T cells from blood. The receptors stem from a man aged 18 to 30 in good health. Both conserved end residues are part of each CDR3. A D gene is named only where the DNA matches it firmly. A clone size is listed for some rows: how often the clone was seen (once, few, many), or a class if it is expanded.

.	12	many	TRBV7-9	TRBJ2-7	TGTGCCAGCAGCCCAGATGACTACGAGCAGTACTTC	CASSPDDYEQYF
.	13	.	TRBV27	TRBJ1-5	TGTGCCAGCAGTTTAGAACCTACCCGGCCCCAGCATTTT	CASSLEPTRPQHF
.	14	few	TRBV4-3	TRBJ2-7	TGCGCCAGCAGCCAAGGACTGACTGGGTTCGAGCAGTACTTC	CASSQGLTGFEQYF
.	15	few	TRBV2	TRBJ2-7	TGTGCCAGCAGTGAAGCCGGGGCGCGGGACTACGAGCAGTACTTC	CASSEAGARDYEQYF
TRBD1	14	.	TRBV6-5	TRBJ2-7	TGTGCCAGCAGTTACGACAGGGCCTCCTACGAGCAGTACTTC	CASSYDRASYEQYF
TRBD2	14	.	TRBV7-2	TRBJ2-7	TGTGCCAGCAGCCTAGGGACTAGCTCCTACGAGCAGTACTTC	CASSLGTSSYEQYF
TRBD1	17	few	TRBV4-1	TRBJ2-5	TGCGCCAGCAGCCAAGTATACGCACCGAACAGGGGAGAGACCCAGTACTTC	CASSQVYAPNRGETQYF
TRBD1	15	.	TRBV4-3	TRBJ2-7	TGCGCCAGCAGCCAGGGACAGGGGGGAGTGTACGAGCAGTACTTC	CASSQGQGGVYEQYF
.	14	.	TRBV25-1	TRBJ1-6	TGTGCCAGCAGTTTTACGTCGGGTCTATCACCCCTCCACTTT	CASSFTSGLSPLHF
.	15	few	TRBV5-4	TRBJ2-1	TGTGCCAGCAGCTTGGGGCGGAACTCCTACAATGAGCAGTTCTTC	CASSLGRNSYNEQFF
TRBD1	17	many	TRBV15	TRBJ2-3	TGTGCCACCAGCAGAGATCCGGCAGGGGGTACGACAGATACGCAGTATTTT	CATSRDPAGGTTDTQYF
.	12	few	TRBV6-4	TRBJ1-2	TGTGCCAGCAGTAATGAATGGGGCGGCTACACCTTC	CASSNEWGGYTF
.	12	.	TRBV7-9	TRBJ1-6	TGTGCCAGCAGCCTGCAGAATTCACCCCTCCACTTT	CASSLQNSPLHF
TRBD1	14	few	TRBV28	TRBJ2-7	TGTGCCAGCAGTACAGGGGGCCAGGTCTACGAGCAGTACTTC	CASSTGGQVYEQYF
.	15	.	TRBV2	TRBJ1-5	TGTGCCAGCAGTGAACTCGGGAATAGCAATCAGCCCCAGCATTTT	CASSELGNSNQPQHF
.	12	.	TRBV6-5	TRBJ2-7	TGTGCCAGCAGCGCCGGAGCCTACGAGCAGTACTTC	CASSAGAYEQYF